This note documents a single T cell receptor (beta chain) sequence. V lost 7 bases and J 5 bases, leaving 24 bases between the germline ends. CDR3 length equals 17 residues. The germline V gene has CDR1 LNHDA and CDR2 SQIVND (reference sequence). This specimen belongs to a study of blood T cell repertoires in COVID-19. Looking at the study overall: Italy, Spain and the United States were the sources of the convalescent and acute COVID-19 samples. PBMCs, B-cell-depleted T cells, or T cells were the source of the cDNA or gDNA that made up the material.

TCRdb's copy holds only in-frame clones and misses some; the assay was immunoSEQ multiplex PCR. The sample carries over 90,000 clones, 75% to 85% recorded once. This sequence was found in a man at least 80 years old with COVID-19, enrolled during active disease. This sequence joins TRBV19 and TRBJ1-5, with D hard to call. The sequenced sample was peripheral blood. Here the CDR3 DNA reads TGTGCCAGTATAGCGGGGAGAGGGCAATTGGTAGATCAGCCCCAGCATTTT. Encoded protein: CASIAGRGQLVDQPQHF. The full variable domain, rest sourced from reference TRBV19 and TRBJ1-5, is DGGITQSPKYLFRKEGQNVTLSCEQNLNHDAMYWYRQDPGQGLRLIYYSQIVNDFQKGDIAEGYSVSREKKESFPLTVTSAQKNPTAFYLCASIAGRGQLVDQPQHFGDGTRLSIL.